This TCR beta chain was recorded in a study of T cell responses to AZD1222 COVID-19 vaccine. The study, taken as a whole, reports: Spike was spanned by vaccine-associated CD4 TCRs, with dominance at 160-218 and 743-854. The donor group comprised mostly white British people and more females; the analysis possibly underestimated clonal diversity. Targeting of unmutated variant regions was reportedly seen in nearly half of spike-specific TCRs.

Generated by immunoSEQ multiplex PCR, the TCRdb table keeps only in-frame clones and is missing some. The sample shows some 150,000 clones, around 85% of them seen only once. As regards this clone: The target antigen is unknown.

This sequence originates from an adult who received the MenACWY meningococcal vaccine as a control. The material was peripheral blood, obtained 28 days after the second dose of the MenACWY control vaccine.

CDR3 sequence (DNA): TGTGCCAGCATTGGACAGGTTCTCGCTGAAAAACTGTTTTTT. The encoded protein is CASIGQVLAEKLFF. This rearrangement joins TRBV2 to TRBJ1-4, with 7 bases identical to TRBD1. Trimming cost V 7 bases and J 7 bases; bases outside gene matches: 9. The CDR3 totals 14 residues. Germline lookup yields CDR1 SNHLY and CDR2 FYNNEI.